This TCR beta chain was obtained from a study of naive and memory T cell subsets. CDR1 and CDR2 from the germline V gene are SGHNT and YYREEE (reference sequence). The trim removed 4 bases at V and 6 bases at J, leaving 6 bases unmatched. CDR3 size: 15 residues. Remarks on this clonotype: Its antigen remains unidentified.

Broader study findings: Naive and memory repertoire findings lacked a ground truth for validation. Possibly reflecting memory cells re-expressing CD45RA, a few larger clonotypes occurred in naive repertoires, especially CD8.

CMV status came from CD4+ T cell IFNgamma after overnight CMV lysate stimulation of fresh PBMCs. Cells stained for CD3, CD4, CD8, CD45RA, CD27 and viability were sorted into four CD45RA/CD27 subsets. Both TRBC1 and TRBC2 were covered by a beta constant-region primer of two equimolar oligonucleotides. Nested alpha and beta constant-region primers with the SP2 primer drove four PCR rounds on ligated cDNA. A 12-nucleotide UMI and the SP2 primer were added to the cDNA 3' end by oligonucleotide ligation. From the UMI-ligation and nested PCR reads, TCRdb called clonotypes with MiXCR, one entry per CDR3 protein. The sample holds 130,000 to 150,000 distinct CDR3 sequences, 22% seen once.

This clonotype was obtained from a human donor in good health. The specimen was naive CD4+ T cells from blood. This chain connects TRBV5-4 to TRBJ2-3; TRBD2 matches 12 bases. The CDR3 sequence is CASSLAGGPGDTQYF. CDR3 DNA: TGTGCCAGCAGCCTAGCGGGAGGGCCTGGGGATACGCAGTATTTT.